Following are 31 T cell receptor beta chains from one sample sequenced in a study of technical replicates of blood from a few donors. Sequenced by immunoSEQ multiplex PCR; TCRdb stores in-frame clones only, minus some. The sample includes around 100,000 clones, approximately 94% seen only once; the top ten take about 0.35%. Sequencing was carried out using T cells isolated from PBMCs. The source is a human donor in good health.

This clone was seen only a few times. The chain joins TRBV11-3 to TRBJ2-7; TRBD1 aligns across 8 bases. CDR1 and CDR2 from the germline V gene are SGHNT and YENEEA. The CDR3 is 15 amino acids. J was trimmed by 8 bases and V by 2 bases; bases with no gene match: 11. CDR3 residues: CASSLNPDQGAKQYF. The CDR3 DNA reads as TGTGCCAGCAGCTTAAATCCGGACCAGGGGGCGAAGCAGTACTTC.

This chain uses TRBV7-2 with TRBJ1-3; perhaps TRBD1 as D (6 bases). Trimming took 3 bases from V and 0 from J, leaving 9 bases between them. CDR1 and CDR2 from the germline V gene are SGHTA and FQGNSA. This CDR3 spans 15 amino acids. The CDR3 region has the DNA TGTGCCAGCAGCTTGGACAGCCCCTCTGGAAACACCATATATTTT. Translated, it gives CASSLDSPSGNTIYF.

The V call is TRBV6-6, the J call TRBJ1-5; 9 bases match TRBD1. CDR1 is MNHNY and CDR2 is SVGAGI in the germline V gene (reference sequence). The V gene end was trimmed by 11 bases and the J gene end by 4 bases; junction bases not matched to a gene: 3. This CDR3 contains 12 residues. In DNA, the CDR3 is TGTGCCGGAGGACAGGGGAATCAGCCCCAGCATTTT. It yields the protein CAGGQGNQPQHF.

The rearrangement links TRBV6-1 to TRBJ2-1; D not certain. CDR3 length: 15 residues. With 1 base removed from V and 4 bases from J, the gap between germline ends came to 11 bases. The germline gives CDR1 MNHNS, CDR2 SASEGT. CDR3 loop: CASSEDTTEYNEQFF. The CDR3 DNA follows: TGTGCCAGCAGTGAAGATACCACAGAGTACAATGAGCAGTTCTTC.

This sequence joins TRBV4-1 and TRBJ2-1; 8 nucleotides agree with TRBD2. The CDR3 spans 16 residues. Germline trimming cut 0 bases from V and 9 bases from J; bases unmatched to any gene: 10. Germline V gives CDR1 MGHRA, CDR2 YSYEKL. The CDR3 DNA reads as TGCGCCAGCAGCCAAGAAGGACTAGCCGGTAAAGTTGAGCAGTTCTTC. Translated, it gives CASSQEGLAGKVEQFF.

The CDR3 nucleotides read TGTGCCAGCTGCGGGGTGAGGGGCACAGATACGCAGTATTTT. This translates into CASCGVRGTDTQYF. V and J are TRBV6-5 and TRBJ2-3; perhaps TRBD2 as D (6 bases). The V gene lost 8 bases and the J gene lost 1 base, with 13 bases spanning the gap. This CDR3 has 14 amino acids. CDR1 MNHEY and CDR2 SVGAGI come from the germline V gene.

The V gene is TRBV27, the J gene TRBJ2-7, with 9 bases that match TRBD2. V gave up 5 bases and J gave up 4 bases; unmatched junction bases: 9. CDR3 length: 15 amino acids. Germline V gene sequence: CDR1 MNHEY, CDR2 SMNVEV (reference sequence). CDR3 amino acids: CASSHLAGATYEQYF. The CDR3 coding sequence is TGTGCCAGCAGTCACTTAGCGGGGGCTACATACGAGCAGTACTTC.

The chain carries TRBV29-1 and TRBJ2-7; TRBD1 aligns across 7 bases. The V gene's germline CDR1 is SQVTM and CDR2 ANQGSEA. V lost 8 bases and J lost 2; bases outside the gene matches: 6. The CDR3 length is 12 residues. The CDR3 sequence: CSFRQGPYEQYF. CDR3 DNA: TGCAGCTTTCGACAGGGACCCTACGAGCAGTACTTC.

The genes are TRBV27 and TRBJ2-7; 12 bases fit TRBD2. The CDR3 is 13 amino acids. V dropped 5 bases and J dropped 10; count of bases not matched to a gene: 6. Germline V gives CDR1 MNHEY, CDR2 SMNVEV (reference sequence). The CDR3 DNA sequence: TGTGCCAGCAGTCTAGCGGGAGGGCGCTTTCAGTACTTC. Protein: CASSLAGGRFQYF.

The rearrangement joins TRBV29-1 to TRBJ2-1; 10 positions agree with TRBD2. Germline assignment: CDR1 SQVTM and CDR2 ANQGSEA. The CDR3 length is 15 residues. V lost 4 bases, J lost 2 bases, and 5 bases stayed unmatched. The CDR3 here is CSVGLAGDPYNEQFF. In nucleotides, the CDR3 is TGCAGCGTTGGGCTAGCGGGAGACCCCTACAATGAGCAGTTCTTC.

Details on this clone: In the same sample, other DNA sequences code for this CDR3. CDR3 nucleotide sequence: TGCGCCAGCAGCCCACAGGGGGCGTCCTACAATGAGCAGTTCTTC. It encodes CASSPQGASYNEQFF. V is TRBV5-1 and J is TRBJ2-1, with TRBD1 matching 9 bases. The ends lost 4 bases at V and 1 base at J; junction bases unmatched: 3. The CDR3 loop spans 15 amino acids. The germline gives CDR1 SGHRS, CDR2 YFSETQ.

This rearrangement joins TRBV10-1 to TRBJ2-2; tentative D call: TRBD1 (5 bases). Germline V gives CDR1 WNHNN, CDR2 SYGVQD (reference sequence). V lost 4 bases, J lost 4 bases, and 10 bases lay in between. This CDR3 is 14 amino acids long. CDR3 protein: CASSAGMGTGELFF. The CDR3 DNA follows: TGCGCCAGCAGTGCAGGGATGGGCACCGGGGAGCTGTTTTTT.

J is TRBJ2-3 and V is TRBV4-3, with D perhaps TRBD1 (6 bases). Germline V gene lookup returns CDR1 LGHNA and CDR2 YSLEER. The CDR3 runs to 16 residues. The ends were cut back, 0 bases at V and 0 bases at J, with 10 bases in the middle. CDR3 in amino acids: CASSQDARGSTDTQYF. CDR3 bases: TGCGCCAGCAGCCAAGATGCCAGGGGAAGCACAGATACGCAGTATTTT.

The chain carries TRBV5-4 and TRBJ2-3, with TRBD2 matching over 14 bases. The J segment lost 5 bases and the V segment lost 2 bases, leaving 4 bases of the junction unmatched. Germline V gene sequence: CDR1 SGHNT, CDR2 YYREEE (reference sequence). This CDR3 spans 16 amino acids. The CDR3 DNA follows: TGTGCCAGCAGCTTAAGACTAGCGGGAGGGCAAGATACGCAGTATTTT. The encoded protein is CASSLRLAGGQDTQYF.

This clone is a singleton in its sample. The gene calls are TRBV28 and TRBJ2-1; 12 bases agree with TRBD2. Per germline, CDR1 MDHEN and CDR2 SYDVKM. The V segment lost 2 bases and the J segment 2 bases; nucleotides outside the gene matches: 7. CDR3 length: 18 amino acids. CDR3 in DNA: TGTGCCAGCAGTTTACTAGCGGGAGGGTTTGGGACCTACAATGAGCAGTTCTTC. Amino acids: CASSLLAGGFGTYNEQFF. Full variable domain (rest looked up from reference TRBV28 and TRBJ2-1): DVKVTQSSRYLVKRTGEKVFLECVQDMDHENMFWYRQDPGLGLRLIYFSYDVKMKEKGDIPEGYSVSREKKERFSLILESASTNQTSMYLCASSLLAGGFGTYNEQFFGPGTRLTVL.

In nucleotides, the CDR3 is TGTGCCAGCCTCGGACTATGGGATACGCAGTATTTT. It encodes CASLGLWDTQYF. This chain connects TRBV6-1 to TRBJ2-3; D perhaps matches TRBD2 (6 bases). CDR1 is MNHNS and CDR2 is SASEGT in the germline V gene. The CDR3 length is 12 residues. V lost 8 bases, J lost 6 bases, and 12 bases lay in between.

This rearrangement joins TRBV5-5 to TRBJ1-1; D may be TRBD1 (5 bases). Germline CDR1 SGHKS, CDR2 YYEKEE (reference sequence). This CDR3 contains 13 residues. The ends were cut back, 0 bases at V and 5 bases at J, with 8 bases in the middle. DNA for the CDR3: TGTGCCAGCAGCTTGGTCAGGGAAACTGAAGCTTTCTTT. Protein: CASSLVRETEAFF.

This chain connects TRBV6-5 to TRBJ2-1; D gene unclear. This CDR3 spans 15 amino acids. CDR1 MNHEY and CDR2 SVGAGI come from the germline V gene. V lost 2 bases to trimming and J lost 2 bases, with 10 bases between them. The CDR3 loop reads CASSYGAGAYNEQFF. The DNA for the CDR3 is TGTGCCAGCAGTTACGGTGCAGGCGCCTACAATGAGCAGTTCTTC.

This chain joins TRBV9 and TRBJ2-7; D not certain. CDR1 is SGDLS, CDR2 YYNGEE, per germline. The CDR3 consists of 13 residues. V lost 2 bases and J 0 bases, leaving 6 bases between the germline ends. This chain's CDR3 is CASSVESSYEQYF. DNA for the CDR3: TGTGCCAGCAGCGTGGAGTCCTCCTACGAGCAGTACTTC.

The chain combines TRBV30 with TRBJ2-3, with 12 nucleotides matching TRBD2. Trimming cost V 8 bases and J 5 bases; bases outside gene matches: 2. CDR1 GTSNPN and CDR2 SVGIG come from the germline V gene (reference sequence). CDR3 length: 12 amino acids. For the CDR3, the DNA is TGTGCCCGGACTAGCGGGGAAGATACGCAGTATTTT. It codes for CARTSGEDTQYF.

A single count supports this clone. The chain joins TRBV15 to TRBJ2-4, with TRBD2 matching over 11 bases. V trimming: 0 bases; J trimming: 1 base; junction bases outside the gene matches: 11. The CDR3 has 20 residues. CDR1 and CDR2 (germline): LNHNV, YYDKDF (reference sequence). DNA of the CDR3: TGTGCCACCAGCAGAGATGAGTGGCCACTAGCGGGAGAGGCCAAAAACATTCAGTACTTC. This encodes CATSRDEWPLAGEAKNIQYF.

This clone has a single count. The CDR3 bases are TGTGCCAGCAGCTTCCAGGGGGGCACAGATACGCAGTATTTT. Translating gives CASSFQGGTDTQYF. The gene calls are TRBV11-3 and TRBJ2-3, with TRBD1 matching over 7 bases. This CDR3 comprises 14 residues. Germline values: CDR1 SGHNT, CDR2 YENEEA. Losses at the gene ends were 3 bases for V and 1 base for J; bases not matched to a gene: 1. Full variable domain (missing parts from reference TRBV11-3 and TRBJ2-3): EAGVVQSPRYKIIEKKQPVAFWCNPISGHNTLYWYLQNLGQGPELLIRYENEEAVDDSQLPKDRFSAERLKGVDSTLKIQPAELGDSAVYLCASSFQGGTDTQYFGPGTRLTVL.

The chain carries TRBV27 and TRBJ2-1; 12 nucleotides line up with TRBD2. After removal of 7 bases from V and 4 bases from J, the junction contained 2 bases not matched to a gene. The CDR3 sequence is 14 residues long. The V gene's germline CDR1 is MNHEY and CDR2 SMNVEV (reference sequence). The chain's CDR3 is CASTSGRGYNEQFF. In nucleotides, the CDR3 is TGTGCCAGCACTAGCGGGAGGGGTTACAATGAGCAGTTCTTC.

CDR3 sequence: CATSRGGMAGESSYEQYF. Written as DNA, the CDR3 is TGTGCCACCAGCAGAGGAGGTATGGCGGGAGAGTCTTCCTACGAGCAGTACTTC. The chain links TRBV15 to TRBJ2-7; 7 positions match TRBD2. This CDR3 is built from 18 residues. Germline CDR1 LNHNV, CDR2 YYDKDF (reference sequence). Unmatched junction bases numbered 13, after V lost 1 base and J lost 1 base.

The J gene is TRBJ1-4, the V gene TRBV21-1; the D segment call TRBD1 is taken from the table without a DNA check. TRBV21-1 is given as a pseudogene. The CDR3 totals 15 residues. CDR3 residues: CASSKANRAYEKLFF. CDR3 DNA sequence: TGTGCCAGCAGCAAAGCCAACAGGGCGTATGAAAAACTGTTTTTT.

The chain combines TRBV5-5 with TRBJ1-4; D uncertain. This CDR3 spans 15 amino acids. Trimming took off 0 bases at V and 7 bases at J, with 13 bases between the two ends. Germline V lookup: CDR1 SGHKS, CDR2 YYEKEE (reference sequence). The chain's CDR3 is CASSLEGAGGEKLFF. In nucleotides, the CDR3 is TGTGCCAGCAGCTTGGAGGGAGCTGGCGGTGAAAAACTGTTTTTT.

The gene calls are TRBV6-5 and TRBJ2-2; D is ambiguous. Trimming stripped 6 bases from V and 6 bases from J, with 8 bases between. CDR1 and CDR2 (germline): MNHEY, SVGAGI. The CDR3 has 12 amino acids. CDR3 coding DNA: TGTGCCAGCAGCTCCCCCCCCGGGGAGCTGTTTTTT. This sequence encodes CASSSPPGELFF.

The V call is TRBV7-9, the J call TRBJ1-3, with D possibly matching TRBD1 (6 bases). The germline V and J ends were trimmed by 2 bases and 2 bases, with 10 bases remaining between them. The germline V gene encodes CDR1 SEHNR and CDR2 FQNEAQ (reference sequence). This CDR3 is built from 15 residues. As DNA, the CDR3 is TGTGCCAGCAGCTTATTAGGGGGAACTGGAAACACCATATATTTT. Protein product: CASSLLGGTGNTIYF.

The rearrangement joins TRBV10-3 to TRBJ2-2, with D possibly matching TRBD2 (5 bases). CDR3 length equals 11 residues. Per the germline V gene, CDR1 is ENHRY and CDR2 is SYGVKD. The germline V and J ends were trimmed by 8 bases and 6 bases, with 7 bases remaining between them. CDR3 protein: CAIEGAGELFF. CDR3 DNA sequence: TGTGCCATCGAGGGCGCCGGGGAGCTGTTTTTT.

The chain has TRBV11-2 and TRBJ1-1, with a possible D match to TRBD1 (5 bases). The germline gives CDR1 SGHAT, CDR2 FQNNGV. The V end lost 5 bases, the J end lost 0 bases, and 13 bases lay between the germline ends. The CDR3 runs 15 residues. CDR3 bases: TGTGCCAGCAGCCGATCTACAGGCGTGAACACTGAAGCTTTCTTT. As protein: CASSRSTGVNTEAFF.

The V call is TRBV19, the J call TRBJ2-3; D is unresolved. V was pared by 5 bases and J by 6 bases, with 12 bases between. Germline values: CDR1 LNHDA, CDR2 SQIVND (reference sequence). The CDR3 extends over 13 amino acids. In nucleotides, the CDR3 is TGTGCCAGTAGTCCCGAGTATGCGGATACGCAGTATTTT. Translating gives CASSPEYADTQYF.